This TCR beta chain was obtained from a study of blood T cell repertoires in COVID-19. Study summary: Sites across the United States, Italy and Spain contributed samples from acute and convalescent COVID-19.

Profiling relied on immunoSEQ multiplex PCR, and the TCRdb table lists in-frame clones only, not all of them. In the table there are about 300,000 clones, around 89% of which are singletons. Trimming took 6 bases from V and 3 from J, leaving 14 bases between them. Germline CDR1 reads LNHDA; CDR2 reads SQIVND (reference sequence). This CDR3 spans 14 amino acids. The sequence was collected from a woman aged 18-30 years with acute COVID-19. The gene calls are TRBV19 and TRBJ1-1, with D perhaps matching TRBD1 (5 bases). The source material was PBMCs or T cells enriched from blood (not recorded which). The CDR3: CASRNRHEDTEAFF. The CDR3 nucleotides read TGTGCCAGTAGGAACAGGCATGAGGACACTGAAGCTTTCTTT.